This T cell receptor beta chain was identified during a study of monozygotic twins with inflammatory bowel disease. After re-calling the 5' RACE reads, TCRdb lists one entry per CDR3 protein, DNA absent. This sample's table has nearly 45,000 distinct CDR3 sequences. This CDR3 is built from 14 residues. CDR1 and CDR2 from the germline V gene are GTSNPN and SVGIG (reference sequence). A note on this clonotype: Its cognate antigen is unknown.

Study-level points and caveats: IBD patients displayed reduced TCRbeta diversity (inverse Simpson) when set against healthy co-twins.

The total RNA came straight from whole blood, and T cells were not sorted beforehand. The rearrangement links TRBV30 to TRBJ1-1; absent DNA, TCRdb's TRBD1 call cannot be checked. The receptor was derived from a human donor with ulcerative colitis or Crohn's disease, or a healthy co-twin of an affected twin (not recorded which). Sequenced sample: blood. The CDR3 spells CAGSPWQGNTEAFF.